The clone carrying this TCR beta chain appeared a few times. The antigen is not known. Treatment given: treatment-naive control, cytoreductive nephrectomy. Control tumors came from treatment-naive patients without prior radiation. The patient's renal cell carcinoma had clear cell pathology. Control tumor donors were a handful of females and 10 to 12 males, median age roughly 57 years. The CDR3 loop spans 13 amino acids. CDR1 is SGHDN, CDR2 FVKESK, per germline. With 1 base removed from V and 1 base from J, the gap between germline ends came to 4 bases. Profiled with immunoSEQ multiplex PCR; TCRdb holds only in-frame clones, not every one. The data contain 15,000 to 20,000 clones, around three fifths of them singletons. These data belong to a study of radiation and T cells in renal cell carcinoma. The study's findings and limits: Irradiated tumors had higher TCR clonality than control tumors.

The V call is TRBV14, the J call TRBJ1-1; D call uncertain. The sequenced sample was tumor tissue, obtained from a patient whose treatment was nephrectomy without radiotherapy. The sequence was collected from a man aged 50-60 years with renal cell carcinoma. The CDR3 reads CASSQVGNTEAFF. In nucleotides, the CDR3 is TGTGCCAGCAGCCAAGTGGGGAACACTGAAGCTTTCTTT.